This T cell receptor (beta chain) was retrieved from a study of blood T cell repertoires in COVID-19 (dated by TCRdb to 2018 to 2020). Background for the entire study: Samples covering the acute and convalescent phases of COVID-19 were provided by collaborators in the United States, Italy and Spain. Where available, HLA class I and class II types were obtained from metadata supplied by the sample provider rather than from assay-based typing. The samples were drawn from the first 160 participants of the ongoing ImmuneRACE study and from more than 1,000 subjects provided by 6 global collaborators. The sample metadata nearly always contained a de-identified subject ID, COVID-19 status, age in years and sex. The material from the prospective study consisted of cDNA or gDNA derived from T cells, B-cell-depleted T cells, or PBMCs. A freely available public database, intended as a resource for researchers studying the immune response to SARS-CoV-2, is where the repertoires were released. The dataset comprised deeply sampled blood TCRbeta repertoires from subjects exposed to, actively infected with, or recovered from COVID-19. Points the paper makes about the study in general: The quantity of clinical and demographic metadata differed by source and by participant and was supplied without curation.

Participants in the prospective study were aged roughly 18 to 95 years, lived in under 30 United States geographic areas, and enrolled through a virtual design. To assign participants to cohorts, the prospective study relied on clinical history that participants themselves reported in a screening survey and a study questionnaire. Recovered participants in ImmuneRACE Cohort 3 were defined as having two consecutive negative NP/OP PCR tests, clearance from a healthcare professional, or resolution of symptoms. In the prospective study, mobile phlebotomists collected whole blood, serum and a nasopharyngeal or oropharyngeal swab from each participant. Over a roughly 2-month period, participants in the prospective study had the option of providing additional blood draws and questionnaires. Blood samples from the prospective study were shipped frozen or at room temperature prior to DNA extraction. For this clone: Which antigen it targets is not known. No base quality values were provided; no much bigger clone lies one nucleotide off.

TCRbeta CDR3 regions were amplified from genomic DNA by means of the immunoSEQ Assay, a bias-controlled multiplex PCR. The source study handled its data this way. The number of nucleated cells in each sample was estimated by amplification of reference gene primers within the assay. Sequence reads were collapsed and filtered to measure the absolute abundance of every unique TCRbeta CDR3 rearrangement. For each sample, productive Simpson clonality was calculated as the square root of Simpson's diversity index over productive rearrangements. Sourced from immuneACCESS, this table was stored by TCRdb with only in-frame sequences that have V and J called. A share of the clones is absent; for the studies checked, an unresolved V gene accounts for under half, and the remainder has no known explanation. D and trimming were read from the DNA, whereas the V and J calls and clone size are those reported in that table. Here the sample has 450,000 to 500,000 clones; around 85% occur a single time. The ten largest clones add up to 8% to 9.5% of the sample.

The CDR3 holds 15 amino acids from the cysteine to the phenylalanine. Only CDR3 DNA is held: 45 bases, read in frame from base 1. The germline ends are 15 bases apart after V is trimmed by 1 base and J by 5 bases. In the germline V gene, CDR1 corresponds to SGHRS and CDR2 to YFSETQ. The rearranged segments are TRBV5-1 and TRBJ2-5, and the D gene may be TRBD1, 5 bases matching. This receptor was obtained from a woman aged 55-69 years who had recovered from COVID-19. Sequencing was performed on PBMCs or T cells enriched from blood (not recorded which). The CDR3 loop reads CASSLNSGSKETQYF. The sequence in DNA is TGCGCCAGCAGCTTGAATTCAGGGTCAAAGGAGACCCAGTACTTC.